Listed below are T cell receptor beta chains from one sample, sequenced in a study of blood T cell repertoires in COVID-19. Here immunoSEQ multiplex PCR was the method, and the copy in TCRdb shows in-frame clones only, minus some. The data show hundreds of thousands of clones, about 91% seen once. The sample comprised peripheral blood. The receptor source for this set is a woman between 25 and 40 years old who had recovered from COVID-19. Both conserved end residues are part of each CDR3. The D gene is left open where the match is weak. Rows give clone size only sometimes, using once, few, many, or a class for an expanded clone.

abundance: NA
j_gene: TRBJ2-7
d_gene: TRBD1
v_gene: TRBV6-5
CDR3aa: CASSARTGLYEQYF
CDR3nt: TGTGCCAGCAGCGCCCGGACAGGCCTCTACGAGCAGTACTTC

abundance: NA
j_gene: TRBJ1-4
d_gene: NA
v_gene: TRBV5-5
CDR3aa: CASSLAPVNEKLFF
CDR3nt: TGTGCCAGCAGCTTGGCGCCAGTTAATGAAAAACTGTTTTTT

abundance: NA
j_gene: TRBJ1-6
d_gene: TRBD1
v_gene: TRBV4-2
CDR3aa: CASSQSRQGAKDSPLHF
CDR3nt: TGTGCCAGCAGCCAATCGCGACAGGGGGCAAAGGATTCACCCCTCCACTTT

abundance: few
j_gene: TRBJ1-6
d_gene: NA
v_gene: TRBV11-2
CDR3aa: CASSSWTISTSPLHF
CDR3nt: TGTGCCAGCAGCTCCTGGACAATCTCTACTTCACCCCTCCACTTT

abundance: NA
j_gene: TRBJ2-7
d_gene: NA
v_gene: TRBV15
CDR3aa: CATSRSGYEQYF
CDR3nt: TGTGCCACCAGCAGATCAGGATACGAGCAGTACTTC

abundance: few
j_gene: TRBJ1-1
d_gene: TRBD1
v_gene: TRBV2
CDR3aa: CASSRLGQWNTEAFF
CDR3nt: TGTGCCAGCAGCCGCCTGGGACAGTGGAACACTGAAGCTTTCTTT

abundance: NA
j_gene: TRBJ2-5
d_gene: TRBD2
v_gene: TRBV6-2/TRBV6-3
CDR3aa: CASSLTTSGEETQYF
CDR3nt: TGTGCCAGCAGTCTTACGACTAGCGGGGAAGAGACCCAGTACTTC

abundance: NA
j_gene: TRBJ1-1
d_gene: NA
v_gene: TRBV2
CDR3aa: CASSSGTQNTEAFF
CDR3nt: TGTGCCAGCAGTTCCGGGACACAGAACACTGAAGCTTTCTTT

abundance: NA
j_gene: TRBJ1-2
d_gene: NA
v_gene: TRBV30
CDR3aa: CAWYTANYGYTF
CDR3nt: TGTGCCTGGTACACAGCTAACTATGGCTACACCTTC

abundance: NA
j_gene: TRBJ1-4
d_gene: NA
v_gene: TRBV9
CDR3aa: CASSEGGGGGEKLFF
CDR3nt: TGTGCCAGCAGCGAGGGCGGCGGGGGCGGTGAAAAACTGTTTTTT

abundance: NA
j_gene: TRBJ1-1
d_gene: NA
v_gene: TRBV3-1/TRBV3-2
CDR3aa: CASTSGWNTEAFF
CDR3nt: TGTGCCAGCACCTCCGGGTGGAACACTGAAGCTTTCTTT

abundance: once
j_gene: TRBJ1-1
d_gene: TRBD1
v_gene: TRBV5-1
CDR3aa: CASSFGQGSEAFF
CDR3nt: TGCGCCAGCAGCTTCGGACAGGGGTCTGAAGCTTTCTTT

abundance: NA
j_gene: TRBJ1-5
d_gene: TRBD1
v_gene: TRBV7-6
CDR3aa: CASSSGGRGPQHF
CDR3nt: TGTGCCAGCAGCTCAGGGGGTAGGGGGCCCCAGCATTTT

abundance: NA
j_gene: TRBJ1-6
d_gene: NA
v_gene: TRBV6-2/TRBV6-3
CDR3aa: CASSYEGFDSPLHF
CDR3nt: TGTGCCAGCAGTTATGAGGGTTTTGATTCACCCCTCCACTTT

abundance: NA
j_gene: TRBJ1-5
d_gene: NA
v_gene: TRBV6-5
CDR3aa: CATRQVTYQPQHF
CDR3nt: TGTGCCACCCGACAGGTGACTTATCAGCCCCAGCATTTT

abundance: NA
j_gene: TRBJ2-5
d_gene: TRBD2
v_gene: TRBV5-6
CDR3aa: CASRSGTSGVREETQYF
CDR3nt: TGTGCCAGCAGATCCGGGACTAGCGGGGTCAGGGAAGAGACCCAGTACTTC

abundance: NA
j_gene: TRBJ1-5
d_gene: NA
v_gene: TRBV2
CDR3aa: CASSVWTVNQPQHF
CDR3nt: TGTGCCAGCAGTGTTTGGACAGTTAATCAGCCCCAGCATTTT

abundance: NA
j_gene: TRBJ1-4
d_gene: NA
v_gene: TRBV19
CDR3aa: CASSLSGTSVF
CDR3nt: TGTGCCAGTTCCCTATCCGGGACATCGGTTTTT

abundance: NA
j_gene: TRBJ2-5
d_gene: TRBD2
v_gene: TRBV9
CDR3aa: CASSRLAGGLGISETQYF
CDR3nt: TGTGCCAGCAGCCGACTAGCGGGGGGGCTCGGCATATCGGAGACCCAGTACTTC

abundance: NA
j_gene: TRBJ1-2
d_gene: NA
v_gene: TRBV19
CDR3aa: CASSIDRGFFGGYTF
CDR3nt: TGTGCCAGTAGTATAGACAGGGGCTTCTTCGGTGGCTACACCTTC

abundance: once
j_gene: TRBJ2-2
d_gene: TRBD2
v_gene: TRBV11-3
CDR3aa: CASSLSGGTGELFF
CDR3nt: TGTGCCAGCAGCTTAAGCGGGGGGACCGGGGAGCTGTTTTTT

abundance: NA
j_gene: TRBJ2-2
d_gene: NA
v_gene: TRBV5-4
CDR3aa: CASSRDSAGELFF
CDR3nt: TGTGCCAGCAGCCGGGACTCTGCGGGGGAGCTGTTTTTT

abundance: NA
j_gene: TRBJ1-1
d_gene: NA
v_gene: TRBV9
CDR3aa: CASSVAVRGGNPEAFF
CDR3nt: TGTGCCAGCAGCGTAGCTGTTAGGGGCGGGAACCCTGAAGCTTTCTTT

abundance: NA
j_gene: TRBJ2-7
d_gene: TRBD2
v_gene: TRBV9
CDR3aa: CASSPSGRTDEQYF
CDR3nt: TGTGCCAGCAGCCCTAGCGGACGGACGGACGAGCAGTACTTC

abundance: NA
j_gene: TRBJ1-2
d_gene: TRBD1
v_gene: TRBV5-1
CDR3aa: CASSPTPGQGYYGYTF
CDR3nt: TGCGCCAGCAGCCCTACACCGGGACAGGGATACTATGGCTACACCTTC

abundance: NA
j_gene: TRBJ1-1
d_gene: NA
v_gene: TRBV7-9
CDR3aa: CASSGPGQRTEAFF
CDR3nt: TGTGCCAGCAGCGGCCCCGGACAGAGGACTGAAGCTTTCTTT

abundance: NA
j_gene: TRBJ2-7
d_gene: TRBD2
v_gene: TRBV6-6
CDR3aa: CASSGGTGFDEQYF
CDR3nt: TGTGCCAGCAGCGGGGGGACCGGGTTTGACGAGCAGTACTTC

abundance: NA
j_gene: TRBJ2-2
d_gene: NA
v_gene: TRBV3-1/TRBV3-2
CDR3aa: CASSSSNTGELFF
CDR3nt: TGTGCCAGCAGCTCTTCTAACACCGGGGAGCTGTTTTTT

abundance: once
j_gene: TRBJ1-1
d_gene: TRBD1
v_gene: TRBV29-1
CDR3aa: CSVEGRIRTGTWTEAFF
CDR3nt: TGCAGCGTTGAAGGAAGGATTAGGACAGGGACTTGGACTGAAGCTTTCTTT

abundance: once
j_gene: TRBJ2-7
d_gene: TRBD1
v_gene: TRBV4-1
CDR3aa: CASSQVQGAIYEQYF
CDR3nt: TGCGCCAGCAGCCAGGTACAGGGGGCCATCTACGAGCAGTACTTC

abundance: NA
j_gene: TRBJ2-6
d_gene: NA
v_gene: TRBV28
CDR3aa: CASSSGSGANVLTF
CDR3nt: TGTGCCAGCAGTTCCGGGTCTGGGGCCAACGTCCTGACTTTC

abundance: NA
j_gene: TRBJ2-1
d_gene: NA
v_gene: TRBV12-3/TRBV12-4
CDR3aa: CASSFLNSEQFF
CDR3nt: TGTGCCAGCAGTTTTCTAAATAGTGAGCAGTTCTTC

abundance: NA
j_gene: TRBJ2-2
d_gene: NA
v_gene: TRBV5-1
CDR3aa: CASSPGEDSAWSGELFF
CDR3nt: TGCGCCAGCAGCCCAGGGGAAGATTCGGCGTGGTCCGGGGAGCTGTTTTTT

abundance: once
j_gene: TRBJ1-2
d_gene: NA
v_gene: TRBV6-5
CDR3aa: CASSSLRAGPYGYTF
CDR3nt: TGTGCCAGCAGTTCCCTGAGGGCAGGCCCCTATGGCTACACCTTC

abundance: NA
j_gene: TRBJ2-3
d_gene: NA
v_gene: TRBV19
CDR3aa: CASSIAQNTDTQYF
CDR3nt: TGTGCCAGTAGTATAGCGCAGAACACAGATACGCAGTATTTT

abundance: NA
j_gene: TRBJ2-3
d_gene: NA
v_gene: TRBV19
CDR3aa: CASSEIQGIGTDTQYF
CDR3nt: TGTGCCAGTAGTGAGATACAGGGTATCGGCACAGATACGCAGTATTTT